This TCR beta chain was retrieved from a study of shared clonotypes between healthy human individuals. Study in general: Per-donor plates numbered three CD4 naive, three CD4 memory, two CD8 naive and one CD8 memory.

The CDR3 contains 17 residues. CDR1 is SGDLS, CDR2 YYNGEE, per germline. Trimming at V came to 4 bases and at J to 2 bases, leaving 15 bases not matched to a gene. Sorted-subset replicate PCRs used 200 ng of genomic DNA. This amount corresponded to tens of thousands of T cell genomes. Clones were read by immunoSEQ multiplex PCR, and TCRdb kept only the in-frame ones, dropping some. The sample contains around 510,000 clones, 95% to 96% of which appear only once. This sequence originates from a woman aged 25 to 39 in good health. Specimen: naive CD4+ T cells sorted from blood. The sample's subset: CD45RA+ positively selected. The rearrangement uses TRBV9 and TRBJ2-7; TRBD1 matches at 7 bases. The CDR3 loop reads CASSPSGVAQGAYEQYF. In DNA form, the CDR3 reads TGTGCCAGCAGCCCATCAGGGGTGGCCCAGGGGGCCTACGAGCAGTACTTC.